This TCR beta chain stems from a study of monozygotic twins with inflammatory bowel disease. The study, taken as a whole, reports: IBD patients had lower TCRbeta diversity (inverse Simpson) than healthy co-twins. What may have added variability to patient repertoires is that immunosuppressive treatments differed. Reduced clonotype sharing with other individuals was observed in IBD patients relative to healthy twins, especially with disease activity.

No DNA is given; TCRdb re-called the 5' RACE reads and lists each CDR3 protein once. The table for this sample gives about 330,000 distinct CDR3 sequences. Note on this clonotype: The antigen is not known.

The length of the CDR3 is 12 residues. From germline, CDR1 is SQVTM and CDR2 ANQGSEA. The clonotype comes from a human donor with ulcerative colitis or Crohn's disease, or a healthy co-twin of an affected twin (not recorded which). Sequencing used blood. The chain joins TRBV29-1 to TRBJ2-2; TCRdb picks TRBD1, but there is no DNA to check that call. The CDR3 sequence is CSVTGDTGELFF.